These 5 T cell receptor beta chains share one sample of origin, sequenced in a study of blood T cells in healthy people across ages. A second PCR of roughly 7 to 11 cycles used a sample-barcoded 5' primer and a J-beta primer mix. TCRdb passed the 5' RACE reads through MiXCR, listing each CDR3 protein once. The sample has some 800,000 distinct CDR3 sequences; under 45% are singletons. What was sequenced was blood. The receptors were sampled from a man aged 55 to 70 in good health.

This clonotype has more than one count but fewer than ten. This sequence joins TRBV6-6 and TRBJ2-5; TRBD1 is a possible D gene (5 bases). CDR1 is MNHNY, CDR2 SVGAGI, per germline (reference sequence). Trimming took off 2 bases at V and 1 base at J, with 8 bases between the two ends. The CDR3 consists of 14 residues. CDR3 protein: CASSYDRAQETQYF. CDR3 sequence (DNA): TGTGCCAGCAGTTACGACAGAGCCCAAGAGACCCAGTACTTC.

CDR3 sequence reads: CASSPSGGASGEQFF. The CDR3, as DNA: TGTGCCAGCAGTCCCAGCGGGGGGGCTTCTGGTGAGCAGTTCTTC. This rearrangement joins TRBV27 to TRBJ2-1; TRBD2 matches 10 bases. Germline-derived CDR1 and CDR2 are MNHEY and SMNVEV (reference sequence). The CDR3 has 15 residues. J was trimmed by 9 bases and V by 5 bases; bases with no gene match: 10.

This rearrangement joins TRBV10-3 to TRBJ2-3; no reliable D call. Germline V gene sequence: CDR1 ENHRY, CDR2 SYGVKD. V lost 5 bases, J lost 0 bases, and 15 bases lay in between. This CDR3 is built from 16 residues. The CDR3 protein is CAISSSVTTSTDTQYF. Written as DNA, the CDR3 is TGTGCCATCAGTTCATCCGTTACAACTAGCACAGATACGCAGTATTTT.

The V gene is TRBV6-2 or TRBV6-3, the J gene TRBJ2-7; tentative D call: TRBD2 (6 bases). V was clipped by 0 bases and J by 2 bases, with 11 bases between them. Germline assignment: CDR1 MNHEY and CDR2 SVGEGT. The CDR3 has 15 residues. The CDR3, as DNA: TGTGCCAGCAGTTACTCCTTCCGGGGGACCTACGAGCAGTACTTC. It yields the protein CASSYSFRGTYEQYF.

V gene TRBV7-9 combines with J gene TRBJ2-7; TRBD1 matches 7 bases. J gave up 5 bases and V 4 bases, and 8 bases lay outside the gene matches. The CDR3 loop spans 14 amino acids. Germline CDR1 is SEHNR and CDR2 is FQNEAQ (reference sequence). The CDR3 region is CASSSTDRAHEQYF. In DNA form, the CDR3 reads TGTGCCAGCAGCTCCACCGACAGGGCCCACGAGCAGTACTTC.